These 25 T cell receptor beta chains were sequenced from one sample in a study of CD8+CD57+ T cells in acquired aplastic anemia. An expansion of CD8+CD57+ cells by flow cytometry had been shown in patients chosen for sequencing. The TCR beta profiling, which covered VDJ combination and CDR3 sequence, was carried out using genomic DNA as the template. In TCRdb, the reads were re-called with MiXCR into one record per CDR3 protein. Altogether under 200,000 distinct CDR3 sequences are present, roughly 48% being singletons, with the ten largest covering around 3%. The sequenced material came from sorted CD4+, CD8+, or CD8+CD57+ T cells (not recorded which) from PBMCs. These receptors originate from a human donor with aplastic anemia.

Of note for this clonotype: Given a much more abundant clone one base away, this may be a read error. No conserved phenylalanine or tryptophan ends this CDR3, so it is likely a read error. The chain employs TRBV5-6 and TRBJ2-7; 15 bases agree with TRBD2. J was trimmed by 5 bases and V by 2 bases; bases with no gene match: 2. Germline V gene data show CDR1 as SGHDT and CDR2 as YYEEEE. This CDR3 has 15 amino acids. Here the CDR3 reads CASSFGLAGGNEQYL. The DNA for the CDR3 is TGTGCCAGCAGCTTCGGACTAGCGGGAGGGAACGAGCAGTACCTC.

Details on this clonotype: A read error may produce the germline difference seen at one junction end. The chain recombines TRBV15 with TRBJ2-7; D might be TRBD1 or TRBD2, each matching 5 bases. The germline CDR1 and CDR2 sequences are LNHNV and YYDKDF (reference sequence). The CDR3 covers 15 residues. CDR3 DNA: TGTGCCACCGGCAGAGATAGAGGGGAACTCTACGTGCAGTACTTC. It specifies CATGRDRGELYVQYF.

There are a few counts of this clonotype. The chain is built from TRBV24-1 and TRBJ1-2; no clear D. CDR1 is KGHDR, CDR2 SFDVKD, per germline. The CDR3 loop spans 12 amino acids. Trimming took off 1 base at V and 7 bases at J, with 6 bases between the two ends. CDR3 bases: TGTGCCACCAGTGATTTTTCGTTTGGCTACACCTTC. It encodes CATSDFSFGYTF.

This clonotype has ten or more counts. The chain couples TRBV5-1 to TRBJ2-3, with 11 nucleotides matching TRBD2. V lost 4 bases and J lost 1; bases outside the gene matches: 5. This CDR3 is 16 amino acids long. Germline CDR1 SGHRS, CDR2 YFSETQ. In DNA form, the CDR3 reads TGCGCCAGCAGCGTGGGGACTAGCGGCCGCACAGATACGCAGTATTTT. Its protein is CASSVGTSGRTDTQYF.

This clonotype has a handful of counts. The gene calls are TRBV20-1 and TRBJ2-7, with D possibly being TRBD2 (5 bases). V lost 0 bases and J 6 bases, leaving 9 bases between the germline ends. The CDR3 is 12 amino acids. The germline V gene has CDR1 DFQATT and CDR2 SNEGSKA (reference sequence). In DNA form, the CDR3 reads TGCAGTGCTAGAGATCTCCGGGGCGAGCAGTACTTC. Translating gives CSARDLRGEQYF.

The chain links TRBV15 to TRBJ2-5; 14 bases match TRBD2. The germline V gene encodes CDR1 LNHNV and CDR2 YYDKDF (reference sequence). The V segment lost 5 bases and the J segment 7 bases; nucleotides outside the gene matches: 9. The CDR3 contains 16 residues. CDR3 in DNA: TGTGCCACCAGCGGTGGACTAGCGGGGGGCCCGGGGACCCAGTACTTC. Translating it yields CATSGGLAGGPGTQYF. The full variable domain, its missing parts supplied by reference TRBV15 and TRBJ2-5, is DAMVIQNPRYQVTQFGKPVTLSCSQTLNHNVMYWYQQKSSQAPKLLFHYYDKDFNNEADTPDNFQSRRPNTSFCFLDIRSPGLGDTAMYLCATSGGLAGGPGTQYFGPGTRLLVL.

The V and J genes are TRBV10-3 and TRBJ2-1, with D unclear. CDR3 length equals 15 residues. The V gene's germline CDR1 is ENHRY and CDR2 SYGVKD. The V gene lost 3 bases and the J gene lost 5 bases, with 14 bases spanning the gap. CDR3 sequence: CAISEREDGHNEQFF. The CDR3 nucleotides read TGTGCCATCAGTGAAAGGGAAGACGGACACAATGAGCAGTTCTTC.

This clonotype has ten or more counts. The chain uses TRBV10-3 and TRBJ1-1, with 10 bases identical to TRBD1. The CDR3 runs 15 residues. The trim removed 6 bases at V and 0 bases at J, leaving 4 bases unmatched. Germline V CDR1 and CDR2: ENHRY, SYGVKD. CDR3 sequence: CAIRGQGTLNTEAFF. The CDR3, as DNA: TGTGCCATCAGGGGACAGGGGACATTGAACACTGAAGCTTTCTTT.

This clonotype was counted at least ten times. This chain joins TRBV7-3 and TRBJ2-6; TRBD1 or TRBD2 may be the D gene (5 bases each). The germline V gene has CDR1 SGHTA and CDR2 FQGTGA. V lost 0 bases to trimming and J lost 4 bases, with 7 bases between them. The CDR3 loop spans 15 amino acids. DNA of the CDR3: TGTGCCAGCAGCTTAACTGGGGACGGGGCCAACGTCCTGACTTTC. Its translation is CASSLTGDGANVLTF.

This clonotype came up a few times. This chain connects TRBV28 to TRBJ2-7; 8 bases align to TRBD2. This CDR3 region has 16 residues. Germline-derived CDR1 and CDR2 are MDHEN and SYDVKM. V trimming: 3 bases; J trimming: 4 bases; junction bases outside the gene matches: 11. The CDR3 coding sequence is TGTGCCAGCAGTTTGGCCGACGCGGGAGGTCTATACGAGCAGTACTTC. Translation gives CASSLADAGGLYEQYF. Supplemented by reference TRBV28 and TRBJ2-7, the full variable domain reads DVKVTQSSRYLVKRTGEKVFLECVQDMDHENMFWYRQDPGLGLRLIYFSYDVKMKEKGDIPEGYSVSREKKERFSLILESASTNQTSMYLCASSLADAGGLYEQYFGPGTRLTVT.

This clonotype was counted between two and nine times. This rearrangement joins TRBV24-1 to TRBJ2-2; D uncertain. V lost 3 bases, J lost 1 base, and 2 bases lay in between. Germline CDR1 KGHDR, CDR2 SFDVKD. The CDR3 consists of 13 residues. The chain's CDR3 is CATSDKNTGELFF. Written as DNA, the CDR3 is TGTGCCACCAGTGATAAGAACACCGGGGAGCTGTTTTTT.

This clonotype was detected ten times or more. The chain is built from TRBV2 and TRBJ1-5; TRBD1 is a possible D gene (5 bases). The CDR3 loop spans 15 amino acids. CDR1 and CDR2 (germline): SNHLY, FYNNEI. Trimming removed 6 bases from V and 4 bases from J, with 16 bases in between. This CDR3 reads CASSGTPFTNQPQHF. The DNA of the CDR3 is TGTGCCAGCAGCGGGACTCCCTTCACGAATCAGCCCCAGCATTTT.

This clonotype was picked up a small number of times. The chain employs TRBV11-3 and TRBJ2-2; TRBD1 matches 9 bases. There are 14 residues in the CDR3. CDR1 is SGHNT, CDR2 YENEEA, per germline. The V and J ends lost 4 bases and 7 bases, in that order; junction bases with no gene match: 4. CDR3 sequence (DNA): TGTGCCAGCAGCTCGGACAGGGGTATCGGGGAGCTGTTTTTT. Residues: CASSSDRGIGELFF.

The chain joins TRBV7-8 to TRBJ2-7, with 8 bases that match TRBD2. After removal of 6 bases from V and 0 bases from J, the junction contained 7 bases not matched to a gene. The CDR3 extends over 15 amino acids. Germline CDR1 is SGHVS and CDR2 is FQNEAQ. CDR3 sequence: CASRQTSGSSYEQYF. The CDR3 DNA follows: TGTGCCAGCAGACAAACTAGCGGAAGCTCCTACGAGCAGTACTTC.

Concerning this clonotype itself: Being one base from a much bigger clone, this may be a read error. This rearrangement joins TRBV28 to TRBJ1-1; no firm D call. CDR3 length: 11 residues. Germline V lookup: CDR1 MDHEN, CDR2 SYDVKM. CDR3 in amino acids: CASIGGSEASF. The CDR3 coding sequence is TGTGCCAGCATAGGCGGATCTGAAGCTTCCTTT.

This clonotype was observed a few times. CDR3 sequence reads: CATSRETVLRAQETQYF. CDR3 sequence (DNA): TGTGCCACCAGCAGAGAAACGGTGCTTAGGGCACAAGAGACCCAGTACTTC. The chain uses TRBV15 and TRBJ2-5; D is undetermined. The V gene lost 0 bases and the J gene lost 2 bases, with 16 bases spanning the gap. Germline V gives CDR1 LNHNV, CDR2 YYDKDF (reference sequence). The CDR3 has 17 residues.

This clonotype appeared many times. The chain has TRBV7-2 and TRBJ1-2; TRBD1 matches 9 bases. The CDR3 contains 14 residues. Germline lookup yields CDR1 SGHTA and CDR2 FQGNSA. The trim removed 5 bases at V and 7 bases at J, leaving 8 bases unmatched. The CDR3 is CASSPDRGKGGYTF. CDR3 nucleotides: TGTGCCAGCAGCCCTGACAGGGGGAAAGGTGGCTACACCTTC.

This clonotype was seen a handful of times. This chain connects TRBV20-1 to TRBJ1-2, with TRBD1 matching 7 bases. Germline loops: CDR1 DFQATT, CDR2 SNEGSKA (reference sequence). Losses at the gene ends were 5 bases for V and 4 bases for J; bases not matched to a gene: 10. The CDR3 covers 14 residues. The CDR3 spells CSAPSPGQTYGYTF. CDR3 coding DNA: TGCAGTGCTCCCTCCCCGGGACAGACCTATGGCTACACCTTC.

This clonotype was counted ten times or more. The chain couples TRBV12-3 or TRBV12-4 to TRBJ1-3; D call uncertain. V was clipped by 2 bases and J by 0 bases, with 2 bases between them. The CDR3 spans 13 residues. CDR3 in DNA: TGTGCCAGCAGTTTAACCTCTGGAAACACCATATATTTT. Translated, it gives CASSLTSGNTIYF.

The J gene is TRBJ2-7, the V gene TRBV7-8, with 10 bases matching TRBD1. This CDR3 has 14 amino acids. After removal of 5 bases from V and 5 bases from J, the junction contained 6 bases not matched to a gene. Germline CDR1 is SGHVS and CDR2 is FQNEAQ. Here the CDR3 reads CASSPTGGWHEQYF. The DNA for the CDR3 is TGTGCCAGCAGCCCGACAGGGGGCTGGCACGAGCAGTACTTC.

As regards this clonotype: A much larger clone is a single base away; this may be a read error. The V and J genes are TRBV3-1 and TRBJ2-1, with no clear D. Germline-derived CDR1 and CDR2 are LGHDT and YNNKEL (reference sequence). The CDR3 contains 16 residues. Trimming removed 0 bases at V and 5 bases at J, with 14 bases between. In DNA, the CDR3 is TGTGCCAGCAGCCAAGAAGGGTGGCGCGGCCACAATGAGCAGTTCTTC. Its translation: CASSQEGWRGHNEQFF.

The J gene is TRBJ2-5, the V gene TRBV9; tentatively, D is TRBD2 (6 bases). This CDR3 has 14 amino acids. The V and J ends lost 0 bases and 5 bases respectively, with 11 bases between them. Germline CDR1 SGDLS, CDR2 YYNGEE. The CDR3 DNA sequence: TGTGCCAGCAGCGTAGGGGCGGGGTTGGAGACCCAGTACTTC. This sequence encodes CASSVGAGLETQYF.

This clonotype was observed once. CDR3 nucleotides: TGCGCCAGCAGCTTGATACAGGGGCGCAACGAGCAGTACTTC. Translated: CASSLIQGRNEQYF. The V call is TRBV5-1, the J call TRBJ2-7; 7 bases map to TRBD1. This CDR3 is 14 amino acids long. The germline gives CDR1 SGHRS, CDR2 YFSETQ. The J segment lost 5 bases and the V segment lost 1 base, leaving 6 bases of the junction unmatched.

In this sample, this clonotype turned up many times. The chain joins TRBV19 to TRBJ1-2; D unclear. Germline V gives CDR1 LNHDA, CDR2 SQIVND (reference sequence). Trimming took off 3 bases at V and 6 bases at J, with 17 bases between the two ends. CDR3 length equals 15 residues. The CDR3 DNA reads as TGTGCCAGTAGTATCCCGTGGCCGGCATTGAATGGCTACACCTTC. It specifies CASSIPWPALNGYTF.

The V gene is TRBV29-1, the J gene TRBJ2-7; 10 bases line up with TRBD2. There are 13 residues in the CDR3. The junction had 8 bases not matched to a gene; V was cut back by 7 bases and J by 5 bases. Looked up from germline, CDR1 is SQVTM and CDR2 is ANQGSEA. The CDR3 sequence: CSALKREGNEQYF. CDR3 DNA: TGCAGCGCCTTGAAGCGGGAGGGTAACGAGCAGTACTTC.